These 3 T cell receptor beta chains share one sample of origin, sequenced in a study of OX40 agonist ivuxolimab in advanced cancers. Here immunoSEQ multiplex PCR was the method, and the copy in TCRdb shows in-frame clones only, minus some. In the table there are more than 75,000 clones, less than 90% of which are singletons. Material: CD4+ or CD8+ T cells sorted from blood, obtained in a trial of the OX40 agonist ivuxolimab. Receptors originate from an adult with an advanced solid tumor such as melanoma, head and neck, liver or kidney cancer.

The rearrangement joins TRBV29-1 to TRBJ1-1; TRBD1 agrees at 7 bases. V dropped 5 bases and J dropped 0; count of bases not matched to a gene: 3. CDR3 size: 13 residues. Germline lookup yields CDR1 SQVTM and CDR2 ANQGSEA. The CDR3 loop reads CSVQGQLNTEAFF. CDR3 sequence (DNA): TGCAGCGTTCAGGGACAGTTGAACACTGAAGCTTTCTTT.

The V call is TRBV11-1, the J call TRBJ1-1, with unresolved D. CDR1 is SGHAT, CDR2 FQDESV, per germline (reference sequence). The length of the CDR3 is 15 residues. V lost 5 bases and J 1 base, leaving 14 bases between the germline ends. The CDR3, as DNA: TGTGCCAGCAGCCCCCCCGGGTGGGGGAACACTGAAGCTTTCTTT. Translated, it gives CASSPPGWGNTEAFF.

V usage is TRBV5-1 and J usage is TRBJ2-3; TRBD2 is a possible D gene (6 bases). CDR1 SGHRS and CDR2 YFSETQ come from the germline V gene. The ends were cut back, 4 bases at V and 1 base at J, with 19 bases in the middle. The CDR3 covers 17 residues. CDR3 sequence (DNA): TGCGCCAGCAGCCCGGATAGGGCGGGATCGGGCACAGATACGCAGTATTTT. Its protein product is CASSPDRAGSGTDTQYF.